Below, 5 T cell receptor beta chains from the same sample are listed, as sequenced in a study of shared clonotypes between healthy human individuals. Sequenced by immunoSEQ multiplex PCR; TCRdb stores in-frame clones only, minus some. Of about 340,000 clones in the sample, 73% were seen once. Sequenced sample: memory CD4+ T cells sorted from blood. Subset described: CD45RA-negative fraction. The source is a man aged 25 to 45 in good health.

This clone was recorded once. DNA for the CDR3: TGTGCCAGCTCTAACAGGGGCCCGATGAACACTGAAGCTTTCTTT. Protein sequence: CASSNRGPMNTEAFF. This chain joins TRBV18 and TRBJ1-1; 7 bases agree with TRBD1. Germline V CDR1 and CDR2: KGHSH, LQKENI. The CDR3 spans 15 residues. V trimming: 6 bases; J trimming: 0 bases; junction bases outside the gene matches: 7.

The V and J genes are TRBV6-1 and TRBJ2-2; maybe TRBD2 (8 bases). The CDR3 has 15 residues. The germline V gene encodes CDR1 MNHNS and CDR2 SASEGT. This CDR3 is CGGTRQGRGTGELFF. The CDR3 bases are TGTGGGGGGACTAGACAGGGTAGAGGCACCGGGGAGCTGTTTTTT.

The chain couples TRBV19 to TRBJ1-1; 10 bases agree with TRBD1. The CDR3 runs to 15 residues. With 7 bases clipped from V and 11 bases from J, the junction kept 16 bases outside the gene matches. Germline CDR1 is LNHDA and CDR2 is SQIVND (reference sequence). The CDR3 region has the DNA TGTGCCAGTACATATTTGGCCGCGGGACAGGGGTACGCTTTCTTT. This gives the protein CASTYLAAGQGYAFF.

V and J are TRBV29-1 and TRBJ1-4; D perhaps matches TRBD1 (6 bases). Germline CDR1 SQVTM, CDR2 ANQGSEA. V lost 4 bases and J lost 5, with 11 bases in between. The CDR3 spans 13 residues. CDR3 sequence: CSVGGGWNEKLFF. In DNA, the CDR3 is TGCAGCGTTGGCGGGGGCTGGAATGAAAAACTGTTTTTT.

This clone came up a few times. The chain links TRBV11-2 to TRBJ2-7; unclear D gene. This CDR3 is built from 14 residues. V dropped 2 bases and J dropped 3 bases, with 11 bases sitting between them. Per the germline V gene, CDR1 is SGHAT and CDR2 is FQNNGV. This CDR3 reads CASSLSARIYEQYF. As DNA, the CDR3 is TGTGCCAGCAGCTTAAGCGCCAGAATCTACGAGCAGTACTTC.